This TCR beta chain is drawn from a study of blood T cell repertoires in COVID-19. This clone has only a few counts. Data came from immunoSEQ multiplex PCR; TCRdb stores just in-frame clones and leaves some out. This table holds under 150,000 clones, 86% found once. Cohort 3 donors counted as recovered after two negative PCRs, clearance, or resolved symptoms. Trimming removed 6 bases from V and 0 bases from J, with 13 bases in between. Per the germline V gene, CDR1 is SGHRS and CDR2 is YFSETQ. This CDR3 comprises 15 residues. The V call is TRBV5-1, the J call TRBJ1-5, with a weak D call TRBD1 (6 bases). The sequenced sample was PBMCs or T cells enriched from blood (not recorded which). The receptor was isolated from a woman aged 45-60 years who had recovered from COVID-19. CDR3 in amino acids: CASTIGGDSNQPQHF. In DNA form, the CDR3 reads TGCGCCAGCACAATAGGGGGAGATAGCAATCAGCCCCAGCATTTT. Based on the CDR3 plus reference TRBV5-1 and TRBJ1-5, the full variable domain is KAGVTQTPRYLIKTRGQQVTLSCSPISGHRSVSWYQQTPGQGLQFLFEYFSETQRNKGNFPGRFSGRQFSNSRSEMNVSTLELGDSALYLCASTIGGDSNQPQHFGDGTRLSIL.